Below, 16 T cell receptor beta chains from the same sample are listed, as sequenced in a study of blood T cell repertoires in COVID-19. Data came from immunoSEQ multiplex PCR; TCRdb stores just in-frame clones and leaves some out. The sample holds 170,000 or so clones, around 82% seen once. Sequencing was done on a sample of peripheral blood. These receptor sequences come from a man aged 18 to 30 with active or convalescent COVID-19.

This clone has only one observation. The rearrangement uses TRBV24-1 and TRBJ2-5; 8 bases match TRBD1. The V and J ends lost 4 bases and 2 bases, in that order; junction bases with no gene match: 5. This CDR3 spans 15 amino acids. CDR1 is KGHDR, CDR2 SFDVKD, per germline. CDR3 in amino acids: CATSESGQGQETQYF. The DNA of the CDR3 is TGTGCCACCAGTGAATCTGGACAGGGACAAGAGACCCAGTACTTC.

The chain employs TRBV13 and TRBJ2-1, with 11 bases that match TRBD2. The V and J ends lost 1 base and 4 bases, in that order; junction bases with no gene match: 0. This CDR3 spans 15 amino acids. The V gene's germline CDR1 is PRHDT and CDR2 FYEKMQ (reference sequence). The CDR3 region has the DNA TGTGCCAGCAGCTTAGTAGCGGGGGGGTACAATGAGCAGTTCTTC. Protein: CASSLVAGGYNEQFF.

The V and J genes are TRBV5-1 and TRBJ1-2; no clear D. CDR1 is SGHRS, CDR2 YFSETQ, per germline. Trimming left V 5 bases short and J 6 bases short, with 11 bases between. This CDR3 has 12 amino acids. The CDR3 region is CASRTSGDGYTF. The CDR3 coding sequence is TGCGCCAGCAGAACATCCGGGGATGGCTACACCTTC. The whole variable domain, filled in from reference TRBV5-1 and TRBJ1-2, reads KAGVTQTPRYLIKTRGQQVTLSCSPISGHRSVSWYQQTPGQGLQFLFEYFSETQRNKGNFPGRFSGRQFSNSRSEMNVSTLELGDSALYLCASRTSGDGYTFGSGTRLTVV.

The V and J genes are TRBV6-5 and TRBJ2-6, with D possibly matching TRBD1 (5 bases). V dropped 11 bases and J dropped 0 bases, with 11 bases sitting between them. The CDR3 has 14 residues. The germline gives CDR1 MNHEY, CDR2 SVGAGI. CDR3 region: CAGHPSSGANVLTF. Written as DNA, the CDR3 is TGTGCCGGACACCCGAGCTCTGGGGCCAACGTCCTGACTTTC.

This clone was observed a single time. V and J are TRBV14 and TRBJ1-4, with TRBD1 matching 9 bases. The V gene end was trimmed by 5 bases and the J gene end by 8 bases; junction bases not matched to a gene: 15. This CDR3 comprises 17 residues. Germline CDR1 is SGHDN and CDR2 is FVKESK. The CDR3 protein is CASSSPGLQGAREKLFF. CDR3 DNA sequence: TGTGCCAGCAGCTCCCCGGGATTACAGGGGGCGAGGGAAAAACTGTTTTTT.

This chain uses TRBV3-1 (or the pseudogene TRBV3-2) with TRBJ1-2; D is ambiguous. The length of the CDR3 is 16 residues. The germline V gene encodes CDR1 LGHDT and CDR2 YNNKEL (reference sequence). The V end lost 3 bases, the J end lost 2 bases, and 16 bases lay between the germline ends. CDR3 protein: CASSHYMGRLNYGYTF. CDR3 in DNA: TGTGCCAGCAGCCATTACATGGGGAGGCTAAACTATGGCTACACCTTC.

The sample holds a few counts of this clone. The chain carries TRBV19 and TRBJ1-5, with a weak D call TRBD1 (6 bases). The ends were cut back, 6 bases at V and 0 bases at J, with 15 bases in the middle. Germline lookup yields CDR1 LNHDA and CDR2 SQIVND (reference sequence). The CDR3 is 16 residues long. The CDR3 reads CASRAGTPYSNQPQHF. Here the CDR3 DNA reads TGTGCCAGTAGGGCCGGGACACCTTATAGCAATCAGCCCCAGCATTTT.

The V gene is TRBV7-9, the J gene TRBJ2-2, with 9 nucleotides matching TRBD2. Trimming removed 7 bases from V and 3 bases from J; junction bases left unmatched: 9. CDR1 is SEHNR, CDR2 FQNEAQ, per germline (reference sequence). The length of the CDR3 is 16 residues. The CDR3 region has the DNA TGTGCCAGCACCAAAGTGGGGACTAGCTACACCGGGGAGCTGTTTTTT. Protein sequence: CASTKVGTSYTGELFF.

The chain couples TRBV13 to TRBJ2-7, with 7 bases identical to TRBD1. In germline, CDR1 is PRHDT, CDR2 FYEKMQ (reference sequence). This CDR3 region has 15 residues. After removal of 5 bases from V and 0 bases from J, the junction contained 7 bases not matched to a gene. The CDR3 is CASSETGTDSYEQYF. The CDR3, as DNA: TGTGCCAGCAGCGAAACCGGGACAGACTCCTACGAGCAGTACTTC.

V is TRBV7-2 and J is TRBJ1-2, with D perhaps matching TRBD1 (5 bases). This CDR3 contains 15 residues. Germline-derived CDR1 and CDR2 are SGHTA and FQGNSA. The V and J ends lost 4 bases and 5 bases respectively, with 17 bases between them. CDR3: CASSYAAGGEYGYTF. CDR3 DNA: TGTGCCAGCAGCTACGCTGCCGGGGGTGAATATGGCTACACCTTC. The variable domain in full, with the rest retrieved from reference TRBV7-2 and TRBJ1-2, is GAGVSQSPSNKVTEKGKDVELRCDPISGHTALYWYRQSLGQGLEFLIYFQGNSAPDKSGLPSDRFSAERTGGSVSTLTIQRTQQEDSAVYLCASSYAAGGEYGYTFGSGTRLTVV.

The sample holds one count of this clone. The J gene is TRBJ2-3, the V gene TRBV21-1; TRBD2 was called by the table and not checked on the DNA. TRBV21-1 is tagged as a pseudogene. This CDR3 comprises 16 residues. The CDR3 loop is CASSKGLAGRPDTQYF. DNA for the CDR3: TGTGCCAGCAGCAAGGGACTAGCGGGACGCCCAGATACGCAGTATTTT.

The rearrangement joins TRBV7-2 to TRBJ1-5; D is perhaps TRBD1 (5 bases). The germline CDR1 and CDR2 sequences are SGHTA and FQGNSA. Trimming left V 5 bases short and J 4 bases short, with 9 bases between. The CDR3 loop spans 13 amino acids. CDR3 coding DNA: TGTGCCAGCAGCGTGACAGATAATCAGCCCCAGCATTTT. Residues: CASSVTDNQPQHF.

The J gene is TRBJ1-2, the V gene TRBV19; the match to TRBD1 covers 12 bases. The V gene end was trimmed by 4 bases and the J gene end by 4 bases; junction bases not matched to a gene: 4. The germline gives CDR1 LNHDA, CDR2 SQIVND (reference sequence). The CDR3 covers 15 residues. The CDR3 is CASSKGTGGTYGYTF. The CDR3 nucleotides are TGTGCCAGTAGTAAAGGGACAGGGGGCACCTATGGCTACACCTTC. The full variable domain, rest sourced from reference TRBV19 and TRBJ1-2, is DGGITQSPKYLFRKEGQNVTLSCEQNLNHDAMYWYRQDPGQGLRLIYYSQIVNDFQKGDIAEGYSVSREKKESFPLTVTSAQKNPTAFYLCASSKGTGGTYGYTFGSGTRLTVV.

This chain joins TRBV5-5 and TRBJ2-1; 9 positions agree with TRBD1. V dropped 2 bases and J dropped 2; count of bases not matched to a gene: 5. CDR1 SGHKS and CDR2 YYEKEE come from the germline V gene (reference sequence). The CDR3 consists of 16 residues. For the CDR3, the DNA is TGTGCCAGCAGCTTTTCCCGGGACAGGGCCTACAATGAGCAGTTCTTC. Protein product: CASSFSRDRAYNEQFF.

The chain links TRBV7-9 to TRBJ2-3; possibly TRBD2 for D (6 bases). Trimming left V 5 bases short and J 2 bases short, with 11 bases between. This CDR3 contains 14 residues. Germline lookup yields CDR1 SEHNR and CDR2 FQNEAQ (reference sequence). CDR3 sequence reads: CASSPRDSTDTQYF. The CDR3 DNA reads as TGTGCCAGCAGCCCACGGGACTCCACAGATACGCAGTATTTT.

This clone was observed a few times. V gene TRBV5-5 combines with J gene TRBJ2-3; 10 bases are a match to TRBD2. V dropped 7 bases and J dropped 0; count of bases not matched to a gene: 14. Germline lookup yields CDR1 SGHKS and CDR2 YYEKEE (reference sequence). CDR3 length equals 18 residues. The CDR3 bases are TGTGCCAGCCAGAACAGGGGAGTAGCGGGGGGTAGCACAGATACGCAGTATTTT. Residues: CASQNRGVAGGSTDTQYF.